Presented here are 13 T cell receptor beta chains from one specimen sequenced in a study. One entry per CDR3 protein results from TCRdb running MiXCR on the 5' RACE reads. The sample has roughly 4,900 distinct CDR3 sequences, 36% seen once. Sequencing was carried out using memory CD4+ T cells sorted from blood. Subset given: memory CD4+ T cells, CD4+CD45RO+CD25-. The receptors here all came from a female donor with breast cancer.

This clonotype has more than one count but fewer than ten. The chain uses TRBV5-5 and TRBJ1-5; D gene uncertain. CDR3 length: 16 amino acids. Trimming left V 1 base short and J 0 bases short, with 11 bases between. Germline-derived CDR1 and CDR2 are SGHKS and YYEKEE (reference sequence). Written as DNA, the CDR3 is TGTGCCAGCAGCTTGTCACCCACCAATAGCAATCAGCCCCAGCATTTT. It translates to CASSLSPTNSNQPQHF.

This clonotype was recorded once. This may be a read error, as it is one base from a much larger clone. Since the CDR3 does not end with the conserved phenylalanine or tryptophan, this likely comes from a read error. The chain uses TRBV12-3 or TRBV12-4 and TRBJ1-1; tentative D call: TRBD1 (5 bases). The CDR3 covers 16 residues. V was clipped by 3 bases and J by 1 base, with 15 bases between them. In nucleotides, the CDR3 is TGTGCCAGCAGTTTTCTCCCTCAAACAGGGAACACTGAAGCTTTCTCT. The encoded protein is CASSFLPQTGNTEAFS.

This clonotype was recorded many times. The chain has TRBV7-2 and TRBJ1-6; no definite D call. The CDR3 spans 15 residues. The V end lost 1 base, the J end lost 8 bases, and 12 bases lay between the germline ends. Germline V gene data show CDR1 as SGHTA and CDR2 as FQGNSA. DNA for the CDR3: TGTGCCAGCAGCTTAGGGGTGGTGAGAGATTCACCCCTCCACTTT. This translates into CASSLGVVRDSPLHF.

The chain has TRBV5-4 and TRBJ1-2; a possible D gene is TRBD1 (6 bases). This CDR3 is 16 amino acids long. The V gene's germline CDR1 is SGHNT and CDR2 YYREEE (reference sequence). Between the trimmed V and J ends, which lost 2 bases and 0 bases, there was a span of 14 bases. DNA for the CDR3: TGTGCCAGCAGCTTTCCAGGGGCCCGATCTAACTATGGCTACACCTTC. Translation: CASSFPGARSNYGYTF.

The CDR3 sequence is CASSLLAMKETQYF. CDR3 nucleotides: TGCGCCAGCAGCTTACTAGCAATGAAGGAGACCCAGTACTTC. V and J are TRBV5-1 and TRBJ2-5; possibly TRBD2 for D (6 bases). CDR3 length: 14 residues. Between the trimmed V and J ends, which lost 2 bases and 5 bases, there was a span of 13 bases. CDR1 and CDR2 (germline): SGHRS, YFSETQ.

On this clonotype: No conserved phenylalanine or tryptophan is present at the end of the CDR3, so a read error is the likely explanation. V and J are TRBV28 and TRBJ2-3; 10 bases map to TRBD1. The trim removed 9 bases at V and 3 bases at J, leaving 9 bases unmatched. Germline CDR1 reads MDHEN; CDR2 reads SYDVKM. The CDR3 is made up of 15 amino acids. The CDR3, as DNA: TGTGCCAGTAGTCCCGGGACAGGGGAAACAGATACGCAGTATTCT. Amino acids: CASSPGTGETDTQYS.

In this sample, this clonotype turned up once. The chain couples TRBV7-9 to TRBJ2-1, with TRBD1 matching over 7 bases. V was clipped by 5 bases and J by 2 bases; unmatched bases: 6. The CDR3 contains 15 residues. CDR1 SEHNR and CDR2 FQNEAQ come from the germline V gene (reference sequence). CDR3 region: CASSLGQDTYNEQFF. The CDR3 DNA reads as TGTGCCAGCAGCCTAGGACAGGACACCTACAATGAGCAGTTCTTC.

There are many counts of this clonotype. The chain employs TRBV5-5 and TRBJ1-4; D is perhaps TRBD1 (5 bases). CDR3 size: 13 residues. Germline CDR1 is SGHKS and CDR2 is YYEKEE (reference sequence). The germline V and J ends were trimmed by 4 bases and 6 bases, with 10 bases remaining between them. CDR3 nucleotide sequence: TGTGCCAGCAGCCCCGGGACGGATGAAAAACTGTTTTTT. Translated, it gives CASSPGTDEKLFF.

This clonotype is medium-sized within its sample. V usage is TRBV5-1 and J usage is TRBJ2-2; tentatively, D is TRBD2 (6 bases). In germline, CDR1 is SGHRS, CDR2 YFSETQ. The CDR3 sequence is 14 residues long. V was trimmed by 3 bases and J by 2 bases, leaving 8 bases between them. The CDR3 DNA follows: TGCGCCAGCAGCTGGGACTCAAACACCGGGGAGCTGTTTTTT. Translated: CASSWDSNTGELFF.

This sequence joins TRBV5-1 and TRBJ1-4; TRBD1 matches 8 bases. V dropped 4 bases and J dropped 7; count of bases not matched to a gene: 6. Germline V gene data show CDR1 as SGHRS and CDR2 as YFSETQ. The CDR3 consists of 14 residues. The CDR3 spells CASSPPDRAEKLFF. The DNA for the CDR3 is TGCGCCAGCAGCCCACCGGACAGGGCTGAAAAACTGTTTTTT.

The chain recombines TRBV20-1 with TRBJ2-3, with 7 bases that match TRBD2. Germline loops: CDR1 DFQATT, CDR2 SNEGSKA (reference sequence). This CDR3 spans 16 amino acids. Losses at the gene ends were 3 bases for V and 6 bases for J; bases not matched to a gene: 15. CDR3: CSASSRGTGLGDTQYF. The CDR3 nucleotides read TGCAGTGCTAGTTCGCGGGGGACTGGTTTAGGCGATACGCAGTATTTT.

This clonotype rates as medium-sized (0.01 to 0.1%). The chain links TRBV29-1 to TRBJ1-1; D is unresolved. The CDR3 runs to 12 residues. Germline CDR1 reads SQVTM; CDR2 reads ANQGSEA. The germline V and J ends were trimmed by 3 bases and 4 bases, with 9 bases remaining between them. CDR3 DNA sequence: TGCAGCGTTGATACGGGGTTCACTGAAGCTTTCTTT. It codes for CSVDTGFTEAFF.

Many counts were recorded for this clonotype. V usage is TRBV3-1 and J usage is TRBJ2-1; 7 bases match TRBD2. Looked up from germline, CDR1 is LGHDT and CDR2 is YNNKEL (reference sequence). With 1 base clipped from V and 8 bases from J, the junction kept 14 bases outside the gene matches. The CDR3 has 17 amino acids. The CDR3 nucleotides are TGTGCCAGCAGCCAAGGGCCGCAGCGGGGTGTGTGGGATGAGCAGTTCTTC. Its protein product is CASSQGPQRGVWDEQFF.